This TCR beta chain was obtained from a study of blood T cell repertoires in COVID-19. The wider study: T cells, B-cell-depleted T cells, or PBMCs provided the cDNA or gDNA that served as material.

Germline V CDR1 and CDR2: SGHRS, YFSETQ. This CDR3 contains 15 residues. The junction had 8 bases not matched to a gene; V was cut back by 4 bases and J by 3 bases. Per the original methods: For nucleated cells, counts were estimated from reference gene primer amplification. Some clones are missing from TCRdb's copy, which holds only in-frame ones; the method was immunoSEQ multiplex PCR. For V, J and clone size, that table is used; D and trimming come from the DNA. Of 260,000 or so clones in the sample, 84% were seen once. Material for sequencing was peripheral blood. The gene calls are TRBV5-1 and TRBJ2-3; 7 bases line up with TRBD1. The clonotype originates from a human donor in a cohort sampled during active COVID-19. The CDR3 sequence: CASSEVGTETDTQYF. CDR3 nucleotide sequence: TGCGCCAGCAGCGAGGTGGGGACAGAAACAGATACGCAGTATTTT.